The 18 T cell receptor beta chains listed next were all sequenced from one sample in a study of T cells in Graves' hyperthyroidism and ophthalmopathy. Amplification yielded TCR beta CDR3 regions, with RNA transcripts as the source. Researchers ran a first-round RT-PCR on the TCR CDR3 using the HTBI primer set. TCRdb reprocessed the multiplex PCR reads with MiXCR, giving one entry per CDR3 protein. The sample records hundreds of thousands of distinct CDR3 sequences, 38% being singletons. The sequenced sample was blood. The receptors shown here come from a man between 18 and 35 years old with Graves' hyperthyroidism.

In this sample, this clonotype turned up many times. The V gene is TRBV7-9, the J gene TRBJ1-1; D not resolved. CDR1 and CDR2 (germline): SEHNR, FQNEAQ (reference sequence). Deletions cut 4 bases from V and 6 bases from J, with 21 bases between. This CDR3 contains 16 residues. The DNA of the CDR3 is TGTGCCAGCAGCTCAACCCATGTCGACGGTAACGCTGAAGCTTTCTTT. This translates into CASSSTHVDGNAEAFF.

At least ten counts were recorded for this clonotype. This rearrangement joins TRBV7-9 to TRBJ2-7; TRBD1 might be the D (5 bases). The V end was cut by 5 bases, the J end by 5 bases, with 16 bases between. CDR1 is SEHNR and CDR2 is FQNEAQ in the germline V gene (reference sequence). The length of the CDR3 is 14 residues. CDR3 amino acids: CASSNPILTDEQYF. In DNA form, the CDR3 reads TGTGCCAGCAGCAATCCGATACTGACAGACGAGCAGTACTTC.

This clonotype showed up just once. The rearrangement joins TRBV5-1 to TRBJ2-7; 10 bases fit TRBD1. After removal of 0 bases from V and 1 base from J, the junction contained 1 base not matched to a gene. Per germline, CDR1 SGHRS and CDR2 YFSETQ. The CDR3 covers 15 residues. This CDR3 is CASSLVGQGSYEQYF. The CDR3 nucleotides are TGCGCCAGCAGCTTGGTGGGACAGGGGTCCTACGAGCAGTACTTC.

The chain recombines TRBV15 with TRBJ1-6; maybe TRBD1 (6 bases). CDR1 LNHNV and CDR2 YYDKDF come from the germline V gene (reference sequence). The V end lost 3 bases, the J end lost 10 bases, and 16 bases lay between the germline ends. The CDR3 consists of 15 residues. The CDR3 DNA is TGTGCCACCAGCAGCCAAGGCAGGGGCGGATCACCCCTCCACTTT. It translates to CATSSQGRGGSPLHF.

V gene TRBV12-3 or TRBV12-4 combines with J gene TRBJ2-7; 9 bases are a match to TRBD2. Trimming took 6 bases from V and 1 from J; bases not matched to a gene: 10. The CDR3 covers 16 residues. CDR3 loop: CASSPETSGQSYEQYF. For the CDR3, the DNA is TGTGCCAGCAGCCCAGAGACTAGCGGCCAATCCTACGAGCAGTACTTC.

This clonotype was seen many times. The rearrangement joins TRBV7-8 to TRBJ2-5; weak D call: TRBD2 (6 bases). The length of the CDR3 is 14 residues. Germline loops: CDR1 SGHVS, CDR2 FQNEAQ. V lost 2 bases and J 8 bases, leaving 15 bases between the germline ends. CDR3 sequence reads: CASSLHSRGDTQYF. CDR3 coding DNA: TGTGCCAGCAGCTTACACTCGCGGGGTGATACCCAGTACTTC.

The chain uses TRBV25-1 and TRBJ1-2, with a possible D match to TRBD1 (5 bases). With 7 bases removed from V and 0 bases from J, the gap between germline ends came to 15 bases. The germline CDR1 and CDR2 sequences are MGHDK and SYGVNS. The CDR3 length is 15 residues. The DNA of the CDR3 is TGTGCCAGCACGACAGTACAAAAAACTAACTATGGCTACACCTTC. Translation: CASTTVQKTNYGYTF.

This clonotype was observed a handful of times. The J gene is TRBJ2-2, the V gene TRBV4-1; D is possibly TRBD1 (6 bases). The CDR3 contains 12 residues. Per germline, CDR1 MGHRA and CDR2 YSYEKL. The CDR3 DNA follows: TGCGTCATACAGGGAGCCACCGGGGAGCTGTTTTTT. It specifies CVIQGATGELFF.

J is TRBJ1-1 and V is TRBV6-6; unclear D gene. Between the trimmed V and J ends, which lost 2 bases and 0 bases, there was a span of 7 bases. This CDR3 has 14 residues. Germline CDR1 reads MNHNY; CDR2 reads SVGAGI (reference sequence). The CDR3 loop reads CASSYGKMNTEAFF. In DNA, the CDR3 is TGTGCCAGCAGTTACGGCAAGATGAACACTGAAGCTTTCTTT.

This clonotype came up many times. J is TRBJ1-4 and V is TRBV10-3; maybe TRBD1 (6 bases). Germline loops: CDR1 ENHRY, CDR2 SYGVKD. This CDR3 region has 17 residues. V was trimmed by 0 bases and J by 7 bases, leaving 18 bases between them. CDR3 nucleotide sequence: TGTGCCATCAGTGAGTCGACTTCGGGGGCCGGGGGTGAAAAACTGTTTTTT. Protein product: CAISESTSGAGGEKLFF.

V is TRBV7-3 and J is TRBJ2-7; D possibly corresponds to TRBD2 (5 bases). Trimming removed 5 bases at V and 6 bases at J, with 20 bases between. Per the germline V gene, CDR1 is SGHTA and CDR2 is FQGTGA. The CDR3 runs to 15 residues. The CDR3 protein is CASSQDPSSLSEQYF. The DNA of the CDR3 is TGTGCCAGCAGCCAAGACCCTAGCTCCCTTAGCGAGCAGTACTTC.

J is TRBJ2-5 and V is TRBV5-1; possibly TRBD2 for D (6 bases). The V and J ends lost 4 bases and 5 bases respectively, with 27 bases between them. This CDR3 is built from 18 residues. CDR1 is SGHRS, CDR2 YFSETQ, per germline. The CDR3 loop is CASSQDEVLYPGGETQYF. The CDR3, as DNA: TGCGCCAGCAGCCAAGATGAGGTTCTCTACCCAGGAGGGGAGACCCAGTACTTC.

The CDR3, as DNA: TGTGCCACCCTTGGCGGATTTAATGAAAAACTGTTTTTT. The encoded protein is CATLGGFNEKLFF. The chain joins TRBV7-9 to TRBJ1-4; D is unresolved. Germline V gene data show CDR1 as SEHNR and CDR2 as FQNEAQ (reference sequence). The CDR3 has 13 residues. Trimming removed 10 bases at V and 4 bases at J, with 13 bases between.

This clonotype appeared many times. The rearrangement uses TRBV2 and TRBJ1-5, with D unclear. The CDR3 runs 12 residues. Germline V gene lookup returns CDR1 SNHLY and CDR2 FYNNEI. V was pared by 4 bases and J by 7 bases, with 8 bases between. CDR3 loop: CASSAEGQPQHF. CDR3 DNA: TGTGCCAGCAGTGCCGAAGGGCAGCCCCAGCATTTT. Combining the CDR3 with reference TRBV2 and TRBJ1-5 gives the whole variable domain EPEVTQTPSHQVTQMGQEVILRCVPISNHLYFYWYRQILGQKVEFLVSFYNNEISEKSEIFDDQFSVERPDGSNFTLKIRSTKLEDSAMYFCASSAEGQPQHFGDGTRLSIL.

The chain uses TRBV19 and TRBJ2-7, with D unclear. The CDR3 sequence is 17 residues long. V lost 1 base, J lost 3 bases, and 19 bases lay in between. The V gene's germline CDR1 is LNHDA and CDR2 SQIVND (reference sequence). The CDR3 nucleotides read TGTGCCAGTAGTATAGTACCCCCCCACCTTGGATTCTACGAGCAGTACTTC. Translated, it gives CASSIVPPHLGFYEQYF.

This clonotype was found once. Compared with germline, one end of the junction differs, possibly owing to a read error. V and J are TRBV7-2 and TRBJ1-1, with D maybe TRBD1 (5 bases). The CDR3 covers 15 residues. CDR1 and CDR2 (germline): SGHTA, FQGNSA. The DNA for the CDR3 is TGTGCCAGCAGTGGGACCGGACACCAGAACGCTGAAGCCTTCTTT. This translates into CASSGTGHQNAEAFF. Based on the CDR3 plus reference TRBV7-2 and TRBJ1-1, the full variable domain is GAGVSQSPSNKVTEKGKDVELRCDPISGHTALYWYRQSLGQGLEFLIYFQGNSAPDKSGLPSDRFSAERTGGSVSTLTIQRTQQEDSAVYLCASSGTGHQNAEAFFGQGTRLTVV.

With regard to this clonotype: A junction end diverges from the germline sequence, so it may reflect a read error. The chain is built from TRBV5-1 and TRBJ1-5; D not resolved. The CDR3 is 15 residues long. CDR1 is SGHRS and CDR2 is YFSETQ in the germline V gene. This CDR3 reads CASSWNRERRQPQHF. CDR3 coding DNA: TGTGCCAGCAGCTGGAACCGGGAACGAAGACAGCCCCAGCATTTT.

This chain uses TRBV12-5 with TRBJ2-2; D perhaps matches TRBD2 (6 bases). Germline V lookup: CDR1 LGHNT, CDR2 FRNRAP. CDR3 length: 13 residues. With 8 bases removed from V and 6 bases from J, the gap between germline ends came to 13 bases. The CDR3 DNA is TGTGCTAGTCGGCGCGGGGAACCCGGGGAGCTGTTTTTT. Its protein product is CASRRGEPGELFF.